This TCR beta chain was identified during a study of T-cell reconstitution after alpha-beta-depleted transplantation in children. Overall study findings and caveats: Some patients owed their high day-60 TCRbeta diversity to surviving recipient T cells and thymic progenitors.

The CDR3 is made up of 16 amino acids. CDR1 is SGHDT, CDR2 YYEEEE, per germline. After removal of 5 bases from V and 5 bases from J, the junction contained 12 bases not matched to a gene. As it was prepared, the TCRbeta library received unique molecular identifiers. TCRdb reprocessed the PCR reads via MiXCR and lists one record per CDR3 protein. The top ten hold approximately 7% of the sample, which has about 290,000 distinct CDR3 sequences, 9.5% to 13% seen once. With regard to this clonotype: Antigen unknown.

The input for sequencing was PBMCs, taken before TCRalphabeta/CD19-depleted stem cell transplant. This receptor was obtained from a boy under two years old with acute myeloid leukemia, due to receive a stem cell transplant. This chain uses TRBV5-6 with TRBJ2-5, with 10 bases that match TRBD1. The CDR3 nucleotides are TGTGCCAGCAGTCTGCCGTTGACAGGGGGCTGGGAGACCCAGTACTTC. Its protein is CASSLPLTGGWETQYF.